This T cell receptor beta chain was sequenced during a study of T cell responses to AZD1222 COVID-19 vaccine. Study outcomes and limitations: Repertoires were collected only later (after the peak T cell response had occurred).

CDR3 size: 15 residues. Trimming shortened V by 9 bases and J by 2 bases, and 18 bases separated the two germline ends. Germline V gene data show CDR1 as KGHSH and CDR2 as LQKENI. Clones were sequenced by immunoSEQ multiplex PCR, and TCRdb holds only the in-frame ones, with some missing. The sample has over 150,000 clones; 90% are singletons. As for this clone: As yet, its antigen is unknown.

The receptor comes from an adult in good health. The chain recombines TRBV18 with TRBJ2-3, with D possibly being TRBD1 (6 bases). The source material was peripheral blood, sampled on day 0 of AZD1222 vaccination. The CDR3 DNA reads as TGTGCCAGTTCGCCCGGACAGATTTACACAGATACGCAGTATTTT. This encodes CASSPGQIYTDTQYF.